This TCR beta chain comes out of a study of technical replicates of blood from a few donors. After removal of 7 bases from V and 1 base from J, the junction contained 5 bases not matched to a gene. The germline V gene encodes CDR1 SNHLY and CDR2 FYNNEI. This CDR3 is 16 amino acids long. Some clones are missing from TCRdb's copy, which holds only in-frame ones; the method was immunoSEQ multiplex PCR. The data show around 71,000 clones, roughly 92% seen once. This TCR was sampled from a human donor in good health. This chain links TRBV2 with TRBJ2-1; 12 positions agree with TRBD2. The sample taken for sequencing was T cells isolated from PBMCs. The CDR3 loop is CASIRTSGKSYNEQFF. The CDR3 nucleotides read TGTGCCAGCATACGGACTAGCGGGAAATCCTACAATGAGCAGTTCTTC.